This T cell receptor beta chain emerged from a study of a mutant IDH1 vaccine in newly diagnosed glioma. Study overall: Either 4-6 weeks after radiotherapy alone or alongside temozolomide, vaccination was begun.

Study findings and constraints: Vaccine-induced immune responses were detected in about 93% of patients.

The table lists this clone with a count of one. Its antigen is currently unknown. Time point meaning: week 23, last vaccination. The content of each vaccine dose was 300 ug of mutant IDH1 20-mer peptide, and topical imiquimod accompanied it. The CDR3 sequence is 14 residues long. Germline trimming cut 5 bases from V and 8 bases from J; bases unmatched to any gene: 6. Per germline, CDR1 MNHNS and CDR2 SASEGT. The assay was immunoSEQ multiplex PCR, and TCRdb's table has in-frame clones only and misses some. The sample lists about 55,000 clones; 80% were seen once. The receptor comes from a man between 35 and 55 years old with glioma. The V and J genes are TRBV6-1 and TRBJ1-1; 12 bases align to TRBD1. The sequenced sample was PBMCs, obtained from a glioma patient whose treatment included an IDH1 peptide vaccine. The CDR3 sequence is CASSWDRGLQEAFF. The CDR3 bases are TGTGCCAGCAGTTGGGACAGGGGGCTACAAGAAGCTTTCTTT.